This paragraph reports one TCR beta chain. Its antigen is undetermined. This sample stems from a study of cytomegalovirus exposure and HLA in healthy donors. Whole-study findings and limits: The classifier reportedly diagnosed cytomegalovirus status with high specificity and sensitivity. Cytomegalovirus-associated TCR beta chains were listed, numbering 150 to 200.

This table comes from immunoSEQ multiplex PCR, and its TCRdb copy is limited to in-frame clones, with some not included. The sample consists of 150,000 or so clones, 85% to 90% of them appearing once. The donors were members of the validation cohort, which comprised roughly 130 subjects and was separate from the first cohort of 600 to 800 subjects. CDR3 length: 15 residues. V was pared by 1 base and J by 4 bases, with 4 bases of the junction left unmatched. Germline V CDR1 and CDR2: SGHVS, FNYEAQ. This TCR was recovered from a woman between 18 and 29 years old in good health and CMV-seropositive. Sequenced material: PBMCs. This chain uses TRBV7-6 with TRBJ2-7; TRBD2 aligns across 10 bases. DNA for the CDR3: TGTGCCAGCAGCTTAGTAGCGGGAGGACATTACGAGCAGTACTTC. Translated: CASSLVAGGHYEQYF.